This TCR beta chain was identified during a study of regulatory T cells in long-lasting Graves disease. The CDR3 runs to 16 residues. CDR1 and CDR2 (germline): MDHEN, SYDVKM. The germline V and J ends were trimmed by 1 base and 4 bases, with 16 bases remaining between them. CDR3-region Arm-PCR and iRepertoire HTBI primers produced the TCR beta libraries. Each CDR3 protein gets one entry after TCRdb re-called the multiplex PCR reads with MiXCR. The table includes about 430,000 distinct CDR3 sequences, 15% detected once. This clonotype was seen repeatedly, ten times or more. Described time point: newly diagnosed GD, antithyroid drugs for less than 3 months. PBMC-extracted RNA yielded the TCR library. Separately, the same data were catalogued under a study of T cells in Graves' hyperthyroidism and ophthalmopathy.

The starting material was peripheral blood mononuclear cells (PBMCs), obtained at new diagnosis, from a patient treated with antithyroid drugs. This chain uses TRBV28 with TRBJ1-2; maybe TRBD1 (6 bases). The receptor's source is a woman aged 35 to 49 with Graves disease. The CDR3 region has the DNA TGTGCCAGCAGTTTATATACAGGGACCCTCGCCTATGGCTACACCTTC. This encodes CASSLYTGTLAYGYTF.